This T cell receptor (beta chain) was retrieved from a study of shared clonotypes between healthy human individuals. As concerns this clone: Its matching antigen is unknown.

Some clones are missing from TCRdb's copy, which holds only in-frame ones; the method was immunoSEQ multiplex PCR. Seen here are around 1.5 million clones, approximately 98% observed once, and the top ten hold roughly 0.42%. Study-wide findings and caveats: What naive subsets generally showed was a larger estimated richness than memory subsets showed.

V was clipped by 0 bases and J by 7 bases, with 6 bases between them. The CDR3 has 12 residues. Per the germline V gene, CDR1 is SQVTM and CDR2 is ANQGSEA. The sequence was obtained from a young man in good health. Sequencing was performed on naive CD4+ T cells sorted from blood. The subset denotes: CD45RA+ positively selected. This chain connects TRBV29-1 to TRBJ1-4; no clear D gene. This chain's CDR3 is CSVEDKGEKLFF. CDR3 in DNA: TGCAGCGTTGAAGACAAGGGTGAAAAACTGTTTTTT.